The 9 T cell receptor beta chains below all came from one sample that was sequenced in a study of T cell responses to AZD1222 COVID-19 vaccine. Libraries were prepared by immunoSEQ multiplex PCR; TCRdb keeps only in-frame clonotypes and omits some of them. The sample lists some 130,000 clones, 70% to 90% seen once, with about a fifth in the top ten. The sample here was peripheral blood, taken on day 0 of AZD1222 vaccination. These receptors all come from an adult in good health.

The chain combines TRBV11-2 with TRBJ2-5, with 7 nucleotides matching TRBD1. J lost 5 bases, V lost 4 bases, and 7 bases had no gene match. The CDR3 totals 14 residues. The germline CDR1 and CDR2 sequences are SGHAT and FQNNGV. CDR3 DNA: TGTGCCAGCAGCTCCGGCGTAGGGGGCGAGACCCAGTACTTC. It is translated as CASSSGVGGETQYF.

The V gene is TRBV5-1, the J gene TRBJ2-3; 8 bases match TRBD2. Unmatched junction bases numbered 8, after V lost 4 bases and J lost 4 bases. The germline CDR1 and CDR2 sequences are SGHRS and YFSETQ. The CDR3 runs to 15 residues. The CDR3 DNA sequence: TGCGCCAGCAGCCGAGCGGGGGTCCTCGCAGATACGCAGTATTTT. It encodes CASSRAGVLADTQYF.

Regarding this clone: The junction departs from germline at one end; a sequencing error may be responsible. The chain links TRBV20-1 to TRBJ1-2; D gene unclear. The CDR3 runs 10 residues. Germline V gene data show CDR1 as DFQATT and CDR2 as SNEGSKA (reference sequence). The CDR3 sequence: CSARESPQAF. CDR3 DNA sequence: TGCAGTGCTAGAGAGTCCCCCCAGGCCTTC.

The chain employs TRBV25-1 and TRBJ1-2; D possibly corresponds to TRBD1 (5 bases). Germline CDR1 is MGHDK and CDR2 is SYGVNS. The CDR3 runs to 12 residues. V lost 7 bases and J 3 bases, leaving 9 bases between the germline ends. CDR3 DNA sequence: TGTGCCAGCACAAGGGGTGACTATGGCTACACCTTC. Its translation is CASTRGDYGYTF.

The chain uses TRBV30 and TRBJ2-1; 8 bases match TRBD2. The J segment lost 3 bases and the V segment lost 2 bases, leaving 6 bases of the junction unmatched. The CDR3 spans 15 residues. Germline V gene data show CDR1 as GTSNPN and CDR2 as SVGIG (reference sequence). The CDR3 loop reads CAWSLRGGHYNEQFF. CDR3 coding DNA: TGTGCCTGGAGTCTTCGGGGGGGCCACTACAATGAGCAGTTCTTC. Full variable domain (outside the CDR3, taken from reference TRBV30 and TRBJ2-1): SQTIHQWPATLVQPVGSPLSLECTVEGTSNPNLYWYRQAAGRGLQLLFYSVGIGQISSEVPQNLSASRPQDRQFILSSKKLLLSDSGFYLCAWSLRGGHYNEQFFGPGTRLTVL.

The V call is TRBV5-1, the J call TRBJ2-5, with a weak D call TRBD2 (5 bases). V dropped 2 bases and J dropped 5 bases, with 10 bases sitting between them. CDR3 length: 13 amino acids. Germline V gene lookup returns CDR1 SGHRS and CDR2 YFSETQ. Here the CDR3 reads CASSFGVAETQYF. CDR3 bases: TGCGCCAGCAGCTTTGGGGTAGCGGAGACCCAGTACTTC.

This clone has more than one count but fewer than ten. The CDR3 loop reads CASDCRGHTEAFF. As DNA, the CDR3 is TGCGCCAGTGATTGCAGGGGGCACACTGAAGCTTTCTTT. The rearrangement uses TRBV10-1 and TRBJ1-1; 8 positions agree with TRBD1. Per the germline V gene, CDR1 is WNHNN and CDR2 is SYGVQD (reference sequence). This CDR3 spans 13 amino acids. Germline trimming cut 9 bases from V and 3 bases from J; bases unmatched to any gene: 6.

J is TRBJ1-3 and V is TRBV7-9; D ambiguous. CDR3 length: 16 residues. Trimming took 4 bases from V and 0 from J, leaving 13 bases between them. Germline-derived CDR1 and CDR2 are SEHNR and FQNEAQ (reference sequence). CDR3 sequence (DNA): TGTGCCAGCAGCTCGTGGACCTCGAGCTCTGGAAACACCATATATTTT. It yields the protein CASSSWTSSSGNTIYF. Full variable domain (outside the CDR3, taken from reference TRBV7-9 and TRBJ1-3): DTGVSQNPRHKITKRGQNVTFRCDPISEHNRLYWYRQTLGQGPEFLTYFQNEAQLEKSRLLSDRFSAERPKGSFSTLEIQRTEQGDSAMYLCASSSWTSSSGNTIYFGEGSWLTVV.

The chain carries TRBV9 and TRBJ2-2, with a possible D match to TRBD1 (6 bases). The CDR3 is made up of 19 amino acids. From germline, CDR1 is SGDLS and CDR2 YYNGEE. V was clipped by 0 bases and J by 7 bases, with 25 bases between them. CDR3 sequence: CASSVGDGRGQTVGGELFF. In DNA form, the CDR3 reads TGTGCCAGCAGCGTAGGGGACGGCAGAGGACAGACGGTTGGCGGGGAGCTGTTTTTT.